This T cell receptor beta chain comes out of a study of post-analysis software for immune sequencing data. Study-wide points: Under F measure analysis, samples from one preparation batch co-clustered strongly. For normalized Chao1 diversity, multiple sclerosis patients scored significantly lower than controls did. TRBV5-6, TRBV5-1 and TRBV20-1 were among several TRBV segments more frequent in patients than controls.

About this clonotype: Its cognate antigen is unknown.

Unique molecular identifiers were present in the TCR beta cDNA libraries. MiXCR, run by TCRdb on the PCR reads, gives a single entry per CDR3 protein. The sample has 650,000 to 850,000 distinct CDR3 sequences, around 45% seen once; the top ten hold 4% to 5%. The V gene's germline CDR1 is SGHNT and CDR2 YYREEE (reference sequence). The length of the CDR3 is 14 residues. The sequence was obtained from a girl aged 10 to 17 with multiple sclerosis. The V and J genes are TRBV5-4 and TRBJ2-5, with D perhaps TRBD1 (5 bases). Judging by the DNA end, TRBJ2-7 fits better; the J call may be wrong. Material for sequencing was blood. The CDR3 is CASSLGTNGYEQYF. As DNA, the CDR3 is TGTGCCAGCAGCTTGGGGACAAATGGTTACGAGCAGTACTTC.